Following are 8 T cell receptor beta chains from one sample sequenced in a study of blood T cell repertoires in COVID-19. Assay used: immunoSEQ multiplex PCR; TCRdb lists only in-frame clones, some missing. This sample has about 200,000 clones, with more than 85% found just once. Input material: peripheral blood. These TCRs come from a man in his fifties or sixties with COVID-19, enrolled during active disease.

The chain links TRBV28 to TRBJ2-2; TRBD1 might be the D (6 bases). The germline V gene has CDR1 MDHEN and CDR2 SYDVKM. Between the trimmed V and J ends, which lost 8 bases and 3 bases, there was a span of 7 bases. There are 12 residues in the CDR3. The CDR3 here is CASYRDTGELFF. In DNA form, the CDR3 reads TGTGCCAGCTACAGGGACACCGGGGAGCTGTTTTTT.

V gene TRBV7-2 combines with J gene TRBJ1-2; 8 bases map to TRBD1. The CDR3 has 15 residues. CDR1 is SGHTA, CDR2 FQGNSA, per germline. Trimming removed 5 bases from V and 4 bases from J; junction bases left unmatched: 9. CDR3 protein: CASSKTGGLVYGYTF. The DNA for the CDR3 is TGTGCCAGCAGCAAAACAGGGGGATTAGTCTATGGCTACACCTTC.

The chain couples TRBV6-1 to TRBJ2-1; no clear D. CDR3 size: 16 residues. Germline CDR1 and CDR2: MNHNS and SASEGT. Deletions cut 3 bases from V and 0 bases from J, with 12 bases between. CDR3 sequence (DNA): TGTGCCAGCAGTGAGAGTCCAAACCGCTCCTACAATGAGCAGTTCTTC. Amino acids: CASSESPNRSYNEQFF.

The rearrangement links TRBV9 to TRBJ2-3; 7 bases are a match to TRBD2. Germline V gene sequence: CDR1 SGDLS, CDR2 YYNGEE. CDR3 size: 16 residues. The J segment lost 2 bases and the V segment lost 4 bases, leaving 10 bases of the junction unmatched. The CDR3 protein is CASSPPGGGITDTQYF. CDR3 sequence (DNA): TGTGCCAGCAGCCCCCCGGGGGGAGGGATCACAGATACGCAGTATTTT. The full variable domain, completed using reference TRBV9 and TRBJ2-3, is DSGVTQTPKHLITATGQRVTLRCSPRSGDLSVYWYQQSLDQGLQFLIQYYNGEERAKGNILERFSAQQFPDLHSELNLSSLELGDSALYFCASSPPGGGITDTQYFGPGTRLTVL.

The chain uses TRBV6-4 and TRBJ2-1; 7 bases agree with TRBD1. The germline V gene has CDR1 MRHNA and CDR2 SNTAGT. The CDR3 loop spans 15 amino acids. Trimming removed 7 bases from V and 0 bases from J; junction bases left unmatched: 6. CDR3 sequence: CASTSGGPSYNEQFF. As DNA, the CDR3 is TGTGCCAGCACCTCAGGGGGTCCCTCCTACAATGAGCAGTTCTTC.

This chain joins TRBV5-1 and TRBJ2-3, with unresolved D. Trimming stripped 4 bases from V and 1 base from J, with 13 bases between. Germline V gives CDR1 SGHRS, CDR2 YFSETQ. The CDR3 covers 15 residues. CDR3 in DNA: TGCGCCAGCAGCCCGAGAGGCTTCGGCACAGATACGCAGTATTTT. Its translation is CASSPRGFGTDTQYF.

The chain combines TRBV7-9 with TRBJ2-7; no reliable D call. Germline CDR1 SEHNR, CDR2 FQNEAQ (reference sequence). Trimming stripped 4 bases from V and 2 bases from J, with 6 bases between. There are 12 residues in the CDR3. The CDR3 DNA reads as TGTGCCAGCAGCTCTATCCCCTACGAGCAGTACTTC. It specifies CASSSIPYEQYF.

J is TRBJ2-2 and V is TRBV7-6; the match to TRBD2 covers 14 bases. The CDR3 sequence is 17 residues long. The trim removed 5 bases at V and 6 bases at J, leaving 8 bases unmatched. Per germline, CDR1 SGHVS and CDR2 FNYEAQ. The CDR3 spells CASSVGLAGGTPGELFF. DNA of the CDR3: TGTGCCAGCAGCGTCGGACTAGCGGGAGGAACCCCCGGGGAGCTGTTTTTT.